This is a list of T cell receptor beta chains from one sample in a study of T cell responses to AZD1222 COVID-19 vaccine. TCRdb's copy holds only in-frame clones and misses some; the assay was immunoSEQ multiplex PCR. This sample has 95,000 to 120,000 clones; around 88% occur once, and the top ten carry around 6%. Sequenced material: peripheral blood, taken 28 days after the second AZD1222 dose. The source is an adult who received the AZD1222 COVID-19 vaccine. The conserved cysteine and the conserved F or W are not part of the CDR3 here.

V gene	CDR3 length	J gene	CDR3 protein
TRBV6-5	14	TRBJ2-2	ASSYSAEVGPGELF
TRBV12-3/TRBV12-4	9	TRBJ2-3	ASSYRERQY
TRBV3-1/TRBV3-2	11	TRBJ1-5	ASSPGINQPQH
TRBV7-2	12	TRBJ1-2	ASSNRQGNYGYT
TRBV27	15	TRBJ1-2	ASSFDYRGGSEPGYT
TRBV6-2/TRBV6-3	13	TRBJ2-3	ASSYSRDSTDTQY
TRBV29-1	11	TRBJ1-4	SVGPIAGEKLF
TRBV6-5	11	TRBJ1-1	ASSYGPGTEAF
TRBV7-2	14	TRBJ2-1	ASSPWGLGLNNEQF
TRBV6-2/TRBV6-3	12	TRBJ1-5	ASSSWISNQPQH
TRBV7-2	12	TRBJ1-1	ASSLRGTDTEAF
TRBV18	11	TRBJ1-1	ASSVPGRTEAF
TRBV6-5	12	TRBJ1-4	ASSPMSSGEKLF
TRBV3-1/TRBV3-2	13	TRBJ1-1	ASSQDTWGGGEAF
TRBV11-1	12	TRBJ2-5	ASSRSGVEGTQY
TRBV7-9	13	TRBJ2-3	ASSPGQGTTDTQY
TRBV3-1/TRBV3-2	12	TRBJ1-2	ASSQGSGNHGYT
TRBV19	12	TRBJ1-2	ASSMDWLSYGYT
TRBV2	12	TRBJ1-2	ASSEDRTNYGYT
TRBV7-2	11	TRBJ1-2	ASSRPDRRSYT
TRBV9	14	TRBJ1-4	ASSPGTLGDNEKLF
TRBV7-3	11	TRBJ1-3	ASSQIPGNTIY
TRBV5-1	12	TRBJ2-1	ASSLESIYNEQF
TRBV5-6	13	TRBJ1-1	ASSLERPLNTEAF
TRBV7-9	11	TRBJ2-7	ASSLVWSYEQY
TRBV18	11	TRBJ1-5	ASSQGRNQPQH
TRBV6-5	9	TRBJ2-7	ATSSGWEQY
TRBV18	14	TRBJ1-1	ASSPRALGGDTEAF
TRBV5-1	13	TRBJ1-4	ASSSGQGFLEKLF
TRBV10-3	13	TRBJ1-5	AISERQDRNQPQH
TRBV15	11	TRBJ1-2	ATSISGQQGYT
TRBV4-3	13	TRBJ2-7	ASSQVYRGAYEQY
TRBV18	16	TRBJ1-1	ASSPLKGPTGGNTEAF
TRBV6-4	11	TRBJ1-5	ASSREGNQPQH
TRBV6-2/TRBV6-3	13	TRBJ1-1	ASSYSGRQNTEAF
TRBV28	13	TRBJ1-5	ASSPRTGSYQPQH
TRBV18	12	TRBJ2-7	ASSPGYSSYEQY
TRBV23-1	9	TRBJ1-5	ASRGDQPQH
TRBV2	13	TRBJ1-4	ASSDLGESNEKLF
TRBV6-5	13	TRBJ1-4	ASSYDGGNNEKLF
TRBV6-5	12	TRBJ2-5	ASNIRTVEETQY